Each of the 26 T cell receptor beta chains below was sequenced from the same sample in a study of cytomegalovirus exposure and HLA in healthy donors. Sequencing was performed with immunoSEQ multiplex PCR; in TCRdb, only in-frame clones are kept and a portion is missing. This table holds under 200,000 clones, roughly nine tenths found once. The sample comprised PBMCs. The source is a young woman in good health and CMV-seronegative.

The V gene is TRBV7-6, the J gene TRBJ1-1; D gene ambiguous. The CDR3 is made up of 12 amino acids. The ends were cut back, 3 bases at V and 1 base at J, with 3 bases in the middle. CDR1 is SGHVS and CDR2 is FNYEAQ in the germline V gene. CDR3: CASSFTNTEAFF. CDR3 in DNA: TGTGCCAGCAGCTTCACGAACACTGAAGCTTTCTTT.

This clone was found a few times. This rearrangement joins TRBV6-1 to TRBJ1-5; 8 bases map to TRBD1. The ends lost 10 bases at V and 6 bases at J; junction bases unmatched: 5. This CDR3 spans 12 amino acids. Germline values: CDR1 MNHNS, CDR2 SASEGT. The CDR3 is CATPTGGQPQHF. CDR3 nucleotide sequence: TGTGCCACCCCAACAGGGGGTCAGCCCCAGCATTTT.

The chain is built from TRBV5-1 and TRBJ2-3, with 14 positions matching TRBD2. Trimming took 4 bases from V and 3 from J; bases not matched to a gene: 4. This CDR3 has 16 amino acids. Germline loops: CDR1 SGHRS, CDR2 YFSETQ. CDR3 bases: TGCGCCAGCAGCCGTGGGACTAGCGGGAGAACAGATACGCAGTATTTT. It translates to CASSRGTSGRTDTQYF.

V gene TRBV14 combines with J gene TRBJ2-1; 7 bases are a match to TRBD2. The trim removed 4 bases at V and 8 bases at J, leaving 14 bases unmatched. Germline values: CDR1 SGHDN, CDR2 FVKESK. The CDR3 loop spans 16 amino acids. CDR3 DNA: TGTGCCAGCAGCCGCCGGGGGGACTGGGAGATCGATGAGCAGTTCTTC. Encoded protein: CASSRRGDWEIDEQFF. The full variable domain, completed using reference TRBV14 and TRBJ2-1, is EAGVTQFPSHSVIEKGQTVTLRCDPISGHDNLYWYRRVMGKEIKFLLHFVKESKQDESGMPNNRFLAERTGGTYSTLKVQPAELEDSGVYFCASSRRGDWEIDEQFFGPGTRLTVL.

The CDR3 here is CASSQDPGTGNQPQHF. The CDR3 DNA reads TGCGCCAGCAGCCAAGATCCGGGGACGGGCAATCAGCCCCAGCATTTT. The chain employs TRBV4-1 and TRBJ1-5; perhaps TRBD1 as D (5 bases). V lost 0 bases, J lost 2 bases, and 11 bases lay in between. Germline V gives CDR1 MGHRA, CDR2 YSYEKL. CDR3 size: 16 residues.

The chain joins TRBV20-1 to TRBJ2-5; no reliable D call. The CDR3 is 11 residues long. Trimming removed 6 bases at V and 0 bases at J, with 5 bases between. Germline V gene data show CDR1 as DFQATT and CDR2 as SNEGSKA (reference sequence). Here the CDR3 reads CSAQYQETQYF. The CDR3 DNA reads as TGCAGTGCCCAGTACCAAGAGACCCAGTACTTC.

This clone showed up just once. The chain joins TRBV9 to TRBJ2-3; 9 nucleotides match TRBD2. Germline V gives CDR1 SGDLS, CDR2 YYNGEE. The CDR3 is 14 amino acids. Unmatched junction bases numbered 6, after V lost 3 bases and J lost 7 bases. The CDR3 sequence is CASSEGGGANTQYF. The CDR3 coding sequence is TGTGCCAGCAGCGAAGGCGGGGGGGCTAATACGCAGTATTTT.

The chain employs TRBV7-2 and TRBJ2-1; D ambiguous. Trimming left V 4 bases short and J 4 bases short, with 14 bases between. The CDR3 consists of 15 residues. Germline lookup yields CDR1 SGHTA and CDR2 FQGNSA. Written as DNA, the CDR3 is TGTGCCAGCAGCTATACCCGGAGCCTATACAATGAGCAGTTCTTC. Amino acid sequence: CASSYTRSLYNEQFF.

The chain links TRBV18 to TRBJ2-7; D possibly uses TRBD1 or TRBD2 (5 bases each). The ends were cut back, 2 bases at V and 3 bases at J, with 11 bases in the middle. Germline V gives CDR1 KGHSH, CDR2 LQKENI. The CDR3 has 14 amino acids. The CDR3 nucleotides read TGTGCCAGCTCACCAGGGAAGGGGAGCTACGAGCAGTACTTC. This translates into CASSPGKGSYEQYF.

The chain has TRBV6-6 and TRBJ1-4; D unclear. Germline CDR1 is MNHNY and CDR2 is SVGAGI (reference sequence). V was shortened by 5 bases and J by 7 bases, with 20 bases between the two germline ends. The CDR3 covers 16 residues. CDR3 coding DNA: TGTGCCAGCAGTATTCCTCCGGGCACGAGGGCTGAAAAACTGTTTTTT. Encoded protein: CASSIPPGTRAEKLFF.

Details on this clone: Other DNA sequences of this sample code for an identical CDR3. This chain connects TRBV6-1 to TRBJ1-5; 7 positions match TRBD1. V lost 4 bases and J lost 4; bases outside the gene matches: 1. This CDR3 contains 13 residues. Per germline, CDR1 MNHNS and CDR2 SASEGT. The DNA of the CDR3 is TGTGCCAGCAGTGTACAGGGGAATCAGCCCCAGCATTTT. It translates to CASSVQGNQPQHF.

The chain carries TRBV19 and TRBJ1-2, with 9 bases matching TRBD1. V was pared by 8 bases and J by 4 bases, with 8 bases of the junction left unmatched. Germline CDR1 reads LNHDA; CDR2 reads SQIVND (reference sequence). The CDR3 is made up of 14 amino acids. The CDR3 sequence is CASRSTGGRYGYTF. The CDR3 DNA follows: TGTGCCAGTCGCTCCACAGGGGGCCGCTATGGCTACACCTTC.

V and J are TRBV7-9 and TRBJ2-5; tentatively, D is TRBD1 or TRBD2 (5 bases each). Germline CDR1 reads SEHNR; CDR2 reads FQNEAQ (reference sequence). CDR3 length: 14 amino acids. V was cut by 0 bases and J by 5 bases, with 10 bases left in between. CDR3 sequence reads: CASSLAGAGETQYF. CDR3 DNA: TGTGCCAGCAGCTTAGCCGGGGCTGGGGAGACCCAGTACTTC.

The chain is built from TRBV11-1 and TRBJ2-7; D may be TRBD1 (5 bases). V shed 1 base and J shed 6 bases, with 13 bases lying between them. This CDR3 spans 14 amino acids. CDR1 is SGHAT, CDR2 FQDESV, per germline (reference sequence). This chain's CDR3 is CASSLGQGGSEQYF. The CDR3 bases are TGTGCCAGCAGCTTAGGCCAGGGCGGATCCGAGCAGTACTTC.

V usage is TRBV28 and J usage is TRBJ1-4; D is unclear. Trimming took 7 bases from V and 0 from J, leaving 12 bases between them. The CDR3 has 15 residues. Germline V lookup: CDR1 MDHEN, CDR2 SYDVKM. The CDR3 spells CASNQDRTTNEKLFF. Here the CDR3 DNA reads TGTGCCAGCAATCAGGACCGAACAACTAATGAAAAACTGTTTTTT.

CDR3 bases: TGTGCCAGCAGTTTATCCGGCAGGCAACACTCTGGAAACACCATATATTTT. It is translated as CASSLSGRQHSGNTIYF. The rearrangement links TRBV27 to TRBJ1-3; D unresolved. The CDR3 loop spans 17 amino acids. The V gene lost 0 bases and the J gene lost 0 bases, with 12 bases spanning the gap. Looked up from germline, CDR1 is MNHEY and CDR2 is SMNVEV (reference sequence).

This chain links TRBV5-8 with TRBJ2-2, with D hard to call. The germline CDR1 and CDR2 sequences are SGHTS and YDEGEE. The CDR3 has 15 residues. Trimming removed 1 base at V and 5 bases at J, with 12 bases between. CDR3 DNA sequence: TGTGCCAGCAGCTTGTTTTCCGGTGGGACCGGGGAGCTGTTTTTT. Encoded protein: CASSLFSGGTGELFF.

The rearrangement joins TRBV29-1 to TRBJ2-5; D is ambiguous. CDR1 is SQVTM, CDR2 ANQGSEA, per germline. CDR3 length: 10 residues. Deletions cut 4 bases from V and 2 bases from J, with 2 bases between. The CDR3 loop is CSVGQETQYF. CDR3 sequence (DNA): TGCAGCGTTGGACAAGAGACCCAGTACTTC.

CDR3 protein: CASSLFSGEAYEQYF. CDR3 in DNA: TGCGCCAGCAGCTTGTTCTCAGGGGAGGCATACGAGCAGTACTTC. The rearrangement joins TRBV5-1 to TRBJ2-7; the D call may be TRBD1 or TRBD2 (6 bases each). CDR1 and CDR2 from the germline V gene are SGHRS and YFSETQ. V was trimmed by 1 base and J by 4 bases, leaving 15 bases between them. This CDR3 has 15 residues. Together with reference TRBV5-1 and TRBJ2-7, the CDR3 gives the full variable domain: KAGVTQTPRYLIKTRGQQVTLSCSPISGHRSVSWYQQTPGQGLQFLFEYFSETQRNKGNFPGRFSGRQFSNSRSEMNVSTLELGDSALYLCASSLFSGEAYEQYFGPGTRLTVT.

The chain couples TRBV2 to TRBJ2-3, with 7 bases matching TRBD1. The germline CDR1 and CDR2 sequences are SNHLY and FYNNEI. CDR3 size: 12 residues. Trimming removed 8 bases from V and 2 bases from J; junction bases left unmatched: 1. CDR3 sequence: CASDRDTDTQYF. Written as DNA, the CDR3 is TGTGCCAGCGACAGGGACACAGATACGCAGTATTTT.

This chain joins TRBV6-4 and TRBJ1-6; no clear D. Germline-derived CDR1 and CDR2 are MRHNA and SNTAGT. The CDR3 runs 14 residues. V gave up 1 base and J gave up 7 bases, with 8 bases separating them. Here the CDR3 DNA reads TGTGCCAGCAGTGACTGGGGAAGAAATTCACCCCTCCACTTT. Translation gives CASSDWGRNSPLHF.

This sequence joins TRBV7-8 and TRBJ2-2; D perhaps matches TRBD1 (6 bases). Germline V gene sequence: CDR1 SGHVS, CDR2 FQNEAQ. V was clipped by 4 bases and J by 6 bases, with 12 bases between them. The CDR3 sequence is 14 residues long. DNA of the CDR3: TGTGCCAGCAGCTACCGCGAGGGGGCCGGGGAGCTGTTTTTT. This codes for CASSYREGAGELFF.

The chain has TRBV28 and TRBJ2-7; TRBD2 matches 7 bases. CDR1 and CDR2 (germline): MDHEN, SYDVKM. V trimming: 7 bases; J trimming: 1 base; junction bases outside the gene matches: 7. This CDR3 spans 14 amino acids. The CDR3 DNA sequence: TGTGCCAGCAACGCGCGGGGGTCGTCCTACGAGCAGTACTTC. Its translation is CASNARGSSYEQYF.

The V and J genes are TRBV9 and TRBJ2-1; tentative D call: TRBD2 (6 bases). The CDR3 runs 16 residues. V dropped 0 bases and J dropped 6 bases, with 16 bases sitting between them. Germline CDR1 SGDLS, CDR2 YYNGEE. The CDR3 loop reads CASSVAGEVPPNEQFF. The CDR3 DNA reads as TGTGCCAGCAGCGTAGCGGGGGAGGTTCCGCCCAATGAGCAGTTCTTC.

The rearrangement uses TRBV2 and TRBJ1-4; no definite D call. Germline V lookup: CDR1 SNHLY, CDR2 FYNNEI. Trimming took 4 bases from V and 5 from J, leaving 14 bases between them. The CDR3 is 15 residues long. CDR3 sequence (DNA): TGTGCCAGCAGTGGTGGTAGGGTAGCAAATGAAAAACTGTTTTTT. Translation gives CASSGGRVANEKLFF.

The V and J genes are TRBV9 and TRBJ1-1; D is ambiguous. Trimming stripped 3 bases from V and 0 bases from J, with 12 bases between. Germline V lookup: CDR1 SGDLS, CDR2 YYNGEE. The CDR3 sequence is 15 residues long. The CDR3 sequence is CASSAVQVMNTEAFF. CDR3 DNA: TGTGCCAGCAGCGCGGTACAAGTCATGAACACTGAAGCTTTCTTT.